This passage covers 18 T cell receptor beta chains from one sample sequenced in a study of graft-versus-host responses after intestinal transplantation. Generated by immunoSEQ multiplex PCR, the TCRdb table keeps only in-frame clones and is missing some. Here the sample spans some 41,000 clones, 85% to 90% being singletons. This sample comprised PBMCs, obtained just under 270 days after transplant. The receptors here all came from a human patient who received an intestinal transplant, so some T cells may come from the graft donor.

The V gene is TRBV4-1, the J gene TRBJ2-7; TRBD1 is a possible D gene (5 bases). Germline-derived CDR1 and CDR2 are MGHRA and YSYEKL. The CDR3 contains 15 residues. V lost 0 bases, J lost 4 bases, and 13 bases lay in between. The CDR3 loop is CASSQELGQGYEQYF. The CDR3 region has the DNA TGCGCCAGCAGCCAAGAATTAGGACAAGGATACGAGCAGTACTTC.

The chain employs TRBV6-1 and TRBJ2-1; a possible D gene is TRBD2 (5 bases). Germline CDR1 MNHNS, CDR2 SASEGT. The CDR3 sequence is 12 residues long. Trimming removed 5 bases at V and 12 bases at J, with 14 bases between. In DNA, the CDR3 is TGTGCCAGCAGTACCCGGAGCGGTGGGCAGTTCTTC. It translates to CASSTRSGGQFF.

The chain recombines TRBV19 with TRBJ1-2, with D possibly matching TRBD1 (6 bases). Trimming pared 3 bases from V and 4 bases from J, leaving 15 bases between. Germline CDR1 LNHDA, CDR2 SQIVND (reference sequence). This CDR3 is 15 amino acids long. CDR3 residues: CASSIWEGDGYGYTF. Written as DNA, the CDR3 is TGTGCCAGTAGTATTTGGGAGGGGGATGGCTATGGCTACACCTTC.

V gene TRBV6-5 combines with J gene TRBJ2-7, with D possibly matching TRBD1 (6 bases). The length of the CDR3 is 14 residues. With 4 bases removed from V and 2 bases from J, the gap between germline ends came to 12 bases. Germline loops: CDR1 MNHEY, CDR2 SVGAGI. Written as DNA, the CDR3 is TGTGCCAGCAGTTTCCAGGGGAACCCCTACGAGCAGTACTTC. Protein product: CASSFQGNPYEQYF.

The CDR3 nucleotides are TGTGCCAGCAGCTTGGGGGACGAGCAGTACTTC. Translating it yields CASSLGDEQYF. V and J are TRBV7-2 and TRBJ2-7; D possibly uses TRBD1 or TRBD2 (5 bases each). Trimming took 3 bases from V and 5 from J, leaving 5 bases between them. CDR1 SGHTA and CDR2 FQGNSA come from the germline V gene. The CDR3 has 11 residues. The whole variable domain, filled in from reference TRBV7-2 and TRBJ2-7, reads GAGVSQSPSNKVTEKGKDVELRCDPISGHTALYWYRQSLGQGLEFLIYFQGNSAPDKSGLPSDRFSAERTGGSVSTLTIQRTQQEDSAVYLCASSLGDEQYFGPGTRLTVT.

Here the CDR3 DNA reads TGTGCCAGCAGTTACCGGGGGGCCGATCAGCCCCAGCATTTT. This encodes CASSYRGADQPQHF. The genes are TRBV6-5 and TRBJ1-5; D is possibly TRBD1 (6 bases). CDR1 is MNHEY, CDR2 SVGAGI, per germline. This CDR3 has 14 amino acids. V was shortened by 2 bases and J by 5 bases, with 10 bases between the two germline ends.

V gene TRBV6-1 combines with J gene TRBJ2-5, with no clear D. CDR3 length: 13 amino acids. Between the trimmed V and J ends, which lost 1 base and 1 base, there was a span of 4 bases. The germline V gene has CDR1 MNHNS and CDR2 SASEGT. The CDR3 nucleotides read TGTGCCAGCAGTGAAGTGGCCCAAGAGACCCAGTACTTC. Its translation is CASSEVAQETQYF.

The V call is TRBV10-2, the J call TRBJ2-1, with 9 bases fitting TRBD2. Germline CDR1 is WSHSY and CDR2 is SAAADI. V dropped 6 bases and J dropped 6; count of bases not matched to a gene: 12. This CDR3 has 16 residues. The CDR3 loop reads CASSPGGSGGANEQFF. Written as DNA, the CDR3 is TGCGCCAGCAGCCCCGGGGGTAGCGGGGGAGCCAATGAGCAGTTCTTC.

The chain is built from TRBV5-1 and TRBJ2-5; 7 nucleotides agree with TRBD2. Germline lookup yields CDR1 SGHRS and CDR2 YFSETQ. The CDR3 has 15 amino acids. V was pared by 1 base and J by 5 bases, with 8 bases of the junction left unmatched. The CDR3 nucleotides read TGCGCCAGCAGCTTGAGGCAGGGAGGGGTGGAGACCCAGTACTTC. Amino acid sequence: CASSLRQGGVETQYF.

The chain uses TRBV23-1 and TRBJ2-3; the D gene could be TRBD1 or TRBD2 (5 bases each). TRBV23-1 is marked as an open reading frame, function uncertain. The V end lost 2 bases, the J end lost 0 bases, and 15 bases lay between the germline ends. The CDR3 has 17 residues. CDR3 sequence reads: CASSQEKGRGSTDTQYF. CDR3 DNA: TGCGCCAGCAGTCAAGAGAAGGGGAGAGGAAGCACAGATACGCAGTATTTT.

The V gene is TRBV5-6, the J gene TRBJ1-1; D remains ambiguous. Germline V gene data show CDR1 as SGHDT and CDR2 as YYEEEE. The CDR3 has 15 residues. Between the trimmed V and J ends, which lost 0 bases and 2 bases, there was a span of 11 bases. The CDR3 coding sequence is TGTGCCAGCAGCTTGGGAATGGGGTTTAACACTGAAGCTTTCTTT. Translation gives CASSLGMGFNTEAFF. Filled out from reference TRBV5-6 and TRBJ1-1, the complete variable domain reads DAGVTQSPTHLIKTRGQQVTLRCSPKSGHDTVSWYQQALGQGPQFIFQYYEEEERQRGNFPDRFSGHQFPNYSSELNVNALLLGDSALYLCASSLGMGFNTEAFFGQGTRLTVV.

In DNA form, the CDR3 reads TGTGCCAGCAGCTTAGGGGGACAGAGGACTATGAACACTGAAGCTTTCTTT. It translates to CASSLGGQRTMNTEAFF. The chain links TRBV7-2 to TRBJ1-1, with 7 bases matching TRBD1. V dropped 1 base and J dropped 0; count of bases not matched to a gene: 8. The CDR3 is made up of 17 amino acids. The germline V gene has CDR1 SGHTA and CDR2 FQGNSA.

V is TRBV13 and J is TRBJ2-2; D might be TRBD2 (5 bases). Germline lookup yields CDR1 PRHDT and CDR2 FYEKMQ (reference sequence). The CDR3 has 14 residues. Trimming left V 5 bases short and J 8 bases short, with 15 bases between. The CDR3 bases are TGTGCCAGCAGCGAAACGGACTCCTTGGGGGAGCTGTTTTTT. Its protein is CASSETDSLGELFF.

J is TRBJ2-5 and V is TRBV21-1; TRBD1 reflects the table's D call only, with no check against the DNA. TRBV21-1 is designated a pseudogene. The CDR3 runs to 16 residues. DNA for the CDR3: TGTGCCAGCAGCACCCGGACAGGGCACTTCCAAGAGACCCAGTACTTC. Protein: CASSTRTGHFQETQYF.

This sequence joins TRBV6-1 and TRBJ2-7; 9 bases are a match to TRBD1. The CDR3 sequence is 14 residues long. V lost 9 bases, J lost 4 bases, and 10 bases stayed unmatched. The germline V gene encodes CDR1 MNHNS and CDR2 SASEGT. Here the CDR3 reads CASTAGTGRYEQYF. Written as DNA, the CDR3 is TGTGCCAGTACCGCGGGGACAGGGAGGTACGAGCAGTACTTC.

The chain has TRBV6-5 and TRBJ1-5, with TRBD1 matching over 8 bases. V gave up 5 bases and J gave up 0 bases; unmatched junction bases: 3. Per germline, CDR1 MNHEY and CDR2 SVGAGI. The CDR3 is 15 amino acids. CDR3 coding DNA: TGTGCCAGCAGTGGGACAGGTTATAGCAATCAGCCCCAGCATTTT. Translated, it gives CASSGTGYSNQPQHF.

The chain employs TRBV30 and TRBJ1-1; maybe TRBD1 (6 bases). Germline V gives CDR1 GTSNPN, CDR2 SVGIG (reference sequence). V gave up 0 bases and J gave up 2 bases, with 13 bases separating them. CDR3 length: 15 residues. CDR3 in amino acids: CAWSVTGWGNTEAFF. CDR3 nucleotide sequence: TGTGCCTGGAGTGTTACAGGGTGGGGAAACACTGAAGCTTTCTTT.

This sequence joins TRBV6-1 and TRBJ2-7; D is ambiguous. V lost 4 bases, J lost 3 bases, and 16 bases lay in between. CDR1 and CDR2 (germline): MNHNS, SASEGT. This CDR3 comprises 15 residues. The CDR3 here is CASSGEQMPHYEQYF. DNA for the CDR3: TGTGCCAGCAGTGGGGAACAGATGCCCCACTACGAGCAGTACTTC.